The 6 T cell receptor beta chains below come from one sample, sequenced in a study of T cell responses to AZD1222 COVID-19 vaccine. Sequenced by immunoSEQ multiplex PCR; TCRdb stores in-frame clones only, minus some. The repertoire includes 95,000 to 130,000 clones, about 90% of them detected once, and roughly 8% sits in the top ten. This material consisted of peripheral blood, taken on day 0 of AZD1222 vaccination. The receptor set was obtained from an adult in good health.

V is TRBV19 and J is TRBJ2-2, with D tentatively TRBD2 (5 bases). Germline CDR1 LNHDA, CDR2 SQIVND (reference sequence). V lost 1 base and J lost 0, with 9 bases in between. The CDR3 has 16 amino acids. The CDR3 here is CASSIGSGTNTGELFF. The CDR3 nucleotides are TGTGCCAGTAGTATAGGTTCGGGAACGAACACCGGGGAGCTGTTTTTT.

The V call is TRBV13, the J call TRBJ2-2; 8 nucleotides match TRBD1. The CDR3 is made up of 15 amino acids. Losses at the gene ends were 5 bases for V and 4 bases for J; bases not matched to a gene: 6. CDR1 is PRHDT, CDR2 FYEKMQ, per germline (reference sequence). The CDR3 sequence: CASSRDRGGTGELFF. CDR3 bases: TGTGCCAGCAGCCGTGACAGGGGAGGCACCGGGGAGCTGTTTTTT.

This chain connects TRBV11-2 to TRBJ1-1, with D unresolved. V dropped 4 bases and J dropped 2 bases, with 11 bases sitting between them. The CDR3 contains 14 residues. CDR1 is SGHAT and CDR2 is FQNNGV in the germline V gene. The CDR3 spells CASSYIPGNTEAFF. CDR3 DNA sequence: TGTGCCAGCAGCTACATCCCAGGTAACACTGAAGCTTTCTTT. Using reference TRBV11-2 and TRBJ1-1 for the parts outside the CDR3, the full variable domain is EAGVAQSPRYKIIEKRQSVAFWCNPISGHATLYWYQQILGQGPKLLIQFQNNGVVDDSQLPKDRFSAERLKGVDSTLKIQPAKLEDSAVYLCASSYIPGNTEAFFGQGTRLTVV.

The rearrangement links TRBV13 to TRBJ2-7; tentatively, D is TRBD1 (6 bases). The CDR3 has 16 amino acids. The germline CDR1 and CDR2 sequences are PRHDT and FYEKMQ (reference sequence). V was pared by 2 bases and J by 2 bases, with 16 bases between. The CDR3 spells CASSLRLGAGAYEQYF. In DNA, the CDR3 is TGTGCCAGCAGCTTAAGGTTGGGAGCAGGGGCCTACGAGCAGTACTTC.

This chain uses TRBV13 with TRBJ1-2; 9 bases line up with TRBD1. Unmatched junction bases numbered 13, after V lost 7 bases and J lost 1 base. CDR3 length: 17 amino acids. Germline CDR1 is PRHDT and CDR2 is FYEKMQ (reference sequence). CDR3 region: CASILHPAGQGNYGYTF. The CDR3 nucleotides are TGTGCCAGCATTCTACACCCCGCGGGACAGGGTAACTATGGCTACACCTTC.

The chain employs TRBV3-1 (or the pseudogene TRBV3-2) and TRBJ2-2, with D hard to call. The V gene lost 3 bases and the J gene lost 10 bases, with 12 bases spanning the gap. Germline V gives CDR1 LGHDT, CDR2 YNNKEL (reference sequence). This CDR3 has 13 residues. CDR3 sequence (DNA): TGTGCCAGCAGCCAGGGTTTTCGAGTGGAGCTGTTTTTT. Its translation: CASSQGFRVELFF.